These T cell receptor beta chains were read from a single sample in a study of blood T cell repertoires in COVID-19. Data came from immunoSEQ multiplex PCR; TCRdb stores just in-frame clones and leaves some out. The sample lists roughly 150,000 clones, about four fifths occurring once. The sample consisted of peripheral blood. The receptors derive from an elderly woman with acute or convalescent COVID-19. CDR3s include the opening cysteine and the closing phenylalanine or tryptophan. The order of the fields is D gene, V gene, J gene, CDR3 protein. The D gene is left open where the match is weak.

D: TRBD2
V: TRBV3-1/TRBV3-2
J: TRBJ2-7
CDR3: CASSEVLAGGLYEQYF

D: -
V: TRBV18
J: TRBJ2-7
CDR3: CASSTGTSSYEQYF

D: TRBD1
V: TRBV2
J: TRBJ1-1
CDR3: CASTGQENTEAFF

D: -
V: TRBV5-4
J: TRBJ1-1
CDR3: CASSLDSYPAGAFF

D: -
V: TRBV28
J: TRBJ1-5
CDR3: CASFPRGQPQHF

D: -
V: TRBV2
J: TRBJ1-1
CDR3: CAIGRDILNTEAFF

D: -
V: TRBV13
J: TRBJ2-7
CDR3: CASSLGRRTSYEQYF

D: -
V: TRBV7-9
J: TRBJ1-1
CDR3: CASSSVTSTTPEAFF

D: -
V: TRBV18
J: TRBJ1-2
CDR3: CASSLRRDEAGYGYTF

D: -
V: TRBV11-2
J: TRBJ2-5
CDR3: CASSLAFQGIRETQYF

D: TRBD2
V: TRBV9
J: TRBJ2-1
CDR3: CASSVGTSGGPVTYNEQFF

D: TRBD1
V: TRBV19
J: TRBJ2-3
CDR3: CASSITGGGTDTQYF

D: -
V: TRBV20-1
J: TRBJ2-7
CDR3: CSARRQNEQYF

D: -
V: TRBV7-9
J: TRBJ1-1
CDR3: CASSLASGGTEAFF

D: -
V: TRBV30
J: TRBJ1-1
CDR3: CAWRLDPGNTEAFF

D: TRBD1
V: TRBV18
J: TRBJ2-7
CDR3: CASSAGTGYYEQYF

D: TRBD1
V: TRBV6-5
J: TRBJ1-5
CDR3: CASSPGGGQGSQHF

D: TRBD2
V: TRBV7-9
J: TRBJ2-1
CDR3: CASSPLAGGPSVFNEQFF

D: -
V: TRBV28
J: TRBJ1-1
CDR3: CASNTQGGYWLAFF

D: TRBD1
V: TRBV5-4
J: TRBJ2-7
CDR3: CASSLSTGMRWEQYF

D: -
V: TRBV3-1/TRBV3-2
J: TRBJ1-3
CDR3: CASSQDEGISSGNTIYF

D: TRBD1
V: TRBV19
J: TRBJ1-1
CDR3: CASSIFPGQGTNTEAFF

D: -
V: TRBV5-5
J: TRBJ2-5
CDR3: CASSPSQAATRETQYF

D: -
V: TRBV7-8
J: TRBJ2-3
CDR3: CASSDGGTGVVADTQYF

D: -
V: TRBV6-1
J: TRBJ2-1
CDR3: CASSESLTGVRNEQFF

D: TRBD1
V: TRBV27
J: TRBJ1-5
CDR3: CASSLTGQGNQPQHF

D: TRBD1
V: TRBV7-8
J: TRBJ1-2
CDR3: CASSGQGRNGYTF

D: -
V: TRBV30
J: TRBJ1-6
CDR3: CAWSVKGGGSPLHF

D: -
V: TRBV7-2
J: TRBJ1-1
CDR3: CASSFMNTEAFF

D: TRBD2
V: TRBV5-1
J: TRBJ2-2
CDR3: CASSQGLAGALNTGELFF

D: TRBD2
V: TRBV4-1
J: TRBJ2-5
CDR3: CASSQSPPGLGQETQYF

D: -
V: TRBV5-4
J: TRBJ1-1
CDR3: CASTITGNTEAFF

D: TRBD1
V: TRBV5-4
J: TRBJ1-4
CDR3: CASSSDRGIGNEKLFF

D: TRBD1
V: TRBV6-5
J: TRBJ2-7
CDR3: CASTRQGTYEQYF

D: -
V: TRBV6-5
J: TRBJ2-5
CDR3: CASSYLGGQETQYF

D: TRBD1
V: TRBV4-1
J: TRBJ1-5
CDR3: CASSQKTTGTGIDQPQHF

D: TRBD1
V: TRBV18
J: TRBJ1-4
CDR3: CASSPGGTGREKLFF

D: TRBD1
V: TRBV7-9
J: TRBJ2-2
CDR3: CASSRDSRDTGELFF

D: TRBD1
V: TRBV7-9
J: TRBJ2-1
CDR3: CASSPRDRVVLEQFF

D: -
V: TRBV24-1
J: TRBJ1-1
CDR3: CATSGTFGEAFF

D: TRBD2
V: TRBV7-2
J: TRBJ2-3
CDR3: CASSPRLAGGPGRTDTQYF

D: TRBD2
V: TRBV6-1
J: TRBJ2-1
CDR3: CASSEVGGKDEQFF

D: TRBD2
V: TRBV5-1
J: TRBJ2-3
CDR3: CASTTPGLMEDTQYF

D: TRBD2
V: TRBV2
J: TRBJ2-7
CDR3: CASSLTGLAHYEQYF

D: -
V: TRBV6-5
J: TRBJ1-1
CDR3: CASRQQGLNTEAFF

D: -
V: TRBV7-9
J: TRBJ1-4
CDR3: CASSFSGETVGGEKLFF

D: TRBD2
V: TRBV5-1
J: TRBJ2-1
CDR3: CASSPIAGSSYNEQFF

D: -
V: TRBV9
J: TRBJ2-1
CDR3: CASSVAGANRNEQFF

D: TRBD2
V: TRBV5-1
J: TRBJ2-3
CDR3: CASSLVAGDATDTQYF

D: TRBD1
V: TRBV11-2
J: TRBJ2-7
CDR3: CASSFDPTGTEQYF